These 21 T cell receptor beta chains came from one sample sequenced in a study of shared clonotypes between healthy human individuals. Only CD45RO-negative cells positively selected for CCR7 counted as naive CD8 cells, so terminally differentiated effector memory CD45RA+ cells were excluded. TCRdb's copy holds only in-frame clones and misses some; the assay was immunoSEQ multiplex PCR. The sample carries 1.5 million to 2.5 million clones, around 96% recorded once. Sequenced: naive CD8+ T cells sorted from blood. The receptors shown here come from a man between 18 and 29 years old in good health.

This chain uses TRBV19 with TRBJ2-7; TRBD2 aligns across 7 bases. CDR3 size: 15 residues. V gave up 9 bases and J gave up 3 bases; unmatched junction bases: 14. Germline CDR1 is LNHDA and CDR2 is SQIVND (reference sequence). The CDR3 loop reads CASQERGLQDYEQYF. In nucleotides, the CDR3 is TGTGCCAGCCAGGAGCGGGGTTTACAGGACTACGAGCAGTACTTC. Full variable domain (rest looked up from reference TRBV19 and TRBJ2-7): DGGITQSPKYLFRKEGQNVTLSCEQNLNHDAMYWYRQDPGQGLRLIYYSQIVNDFQKGDIAEGYSVSREKKESFPLTVTSAQKNPTAFYLCASQERGLQDYEQYFGPGTRLTVT.

This sequence joins TRBV2 and TRBJ2-6, with D possibly being TRBD1 (5 bases). Germline CDR1 SNHLY, CDR2 FYNNEI. Trimming pared 2 bases from V and 2 bases from J, leaving 16 bases between. This CDR3 spans 18 amino acids. This CDR3 reads CASSESEQASTGANVLTF. The DNA of the CDR3 is TGTGCCAGCAGTGAAAGTGAACAGGCATCCACTGGGGCCAACGTCCTGACTTTC. Complete variable domain (other parts from reference TRBV2 and TRBJ2-6): EPEVTQTPSHQVTQMGQEVILRCVPISNHLYFYWYRQILGQKVEFLVSFYNNEISEKSEIFDDQFSVERPDGSNFTLKIRSTKLEDSAMYFCASSESEQASTGANVLTFGAGSRLTVL.

The J gene is TRBJ1-5, the V gene TRBV1; the table's D call of TRBD1 was not tested on the DNA. TRBV1 is described as a pseudogene. The CDR3 loop spans 19 amino acids. CDR3 sequence (DNA): TGCACCAGCAGCGCGACCGGGACAGGGAGACCCCATAGCAATCAGCCCCAGCATTTT. Translated: CTSSATGTGRPHSNQPQHF.

The rearrangement uses TRBV9 and TRBJ2-5; 10 bases line up with TRBD2. Germline V gene sequence: CDR1 SGDLS, CDR2 YYNGEE. J was trimmed by 0 bases and V by 0 bases; bases with no gene match: 5. There are 17 residues in the CDR3. The CDR3 protein is CASSVEGAGGYQETQYF. The CDR3 DNA is TGTGCCAGCAGCGTAGAGGGAGCGGGAGGGTACCAAGAGACCCAGTACTTC.

A word on this clone: Within the sample, other DNA sequences also encode this same CDR3. V and J are TRBV13 and TRBJ2-7, with TRBD1 matching 8 bases. The CDR3 contains 14 residues. Per germline, CDR1 PRHDT and CDR2 FYEKMQ (reference sequence). V lost 0 bases, J lost 2 bases, and 0 bases stayed unmatched. CDR3 region: CASSLGTGAYEQYF. As DNA, the CDR3 is TGTGCCAGCAGCTTAGGGACAGGGGCCTACGAGCAGTACTTC.

This chain uses TRBV2 with TRBJ2-7; D gene uncertain. CDR3 length: 11 residues. Trimming removed 8 bases from V and 11 bases from J, with 16 bases in between. Germline-derived CDR1 and CDR2 are SNHLY and FYNNEI. The CDR3 DNA is TGTGCCAGCGGGGATGAACGCGCCGAGTACTTC. Its protein is CASGDERAEYF.

On this clone: At the DNA level, this CDR3 is encoded by other sequences in the same sample as well. V usage is TRBV2 and J usage is TRBJ1-2; 9 bases line up with TRBD1. Germline CDR1 is SNHLY and CDR2 is FYNNEI. V gave up 7 bases and J gave up 2 bases; unmatched junction bases: 5. There are 14 residues in the CDR3. The CDR3 nucleotides are TGTGCCAGCAACCCAGGACAGGGGAACTATGGCTACACCTTC. This codes for CASNPGQGNYGYTF.

This clone has just one count. This sequence joins TRBV27 and TRBJ2-7; TRBD2 matches at 10 bases. From germline, CDR1 is MNHEY and CDR2 SMNVEV (reference sequence). V lost 1 base, J lost 3 bases, and 3 bases stayed unmatched. The CDR3 is 15 residues long. CDR3 in DNA: TGTGCCAGCAGTTTATACAGCGGGGGGGACTACGAGCAGTACTTC. Translating it yields CASSLYSGGDYEQYF.

The chain combines TRBV6-5 with TRBJ2-5, with D perhaps matching TRBD1 or TRBD2 (6 bases each). There are 15 residues in the CDR3. Deletions cut 6 bases from V and 3 bases from J, with 17 bases between. Germline V gives CDR1 MNHEY, CDR2 SVGAGI. The CDR3: CASRPLTGGEETQYF. The CDR3 DNA follows: TGTGCCAGCAGACCCCTGACAGGAGGGGAAGAGACCCAGTACTTC.

The chain combines TRBV10-3 with TRBJ2-3; D unresolved. Germline loops: CDR1 ENHRY, CDR2 SYGVKD. V lost 2 bases and J lost 4, with 10 bases in between. There are 14 residues in the CDR3. CDR3 sequence: CAISENSSPDTQYF. For the CDR3, the DNA is TGTGCCATCAGTGAGAATAGCAGTCCAGATACGCAGTATTTT.

The V gene is TRBV6-5, the J gene TRBJ2-2, with D possibly matching TRBD1 (6 bases). Deletions cut 4 bases from V and 1 base from J, with 10 bases between. CDR1 is MNHEY, CDR2 SVGAGI, per germline. The CDR3 loop spans 15 amino acids. CDR3 nucleotide sequence: TGTGCCAGCAGTTCGGACAGAGAGAACACCGGGGAGCTGTTTTTT. Amino acids: CASSSDRENTGELFF.

CDR3 region: CASSLSMTGNTEAFF. The CDR3 DNA reads as TGTGCCAGCAGTTTATCTATGACAGGGAACACTGAAGCTTTCTTT. The rearrangement joins TRBV27 to TRBJ1-1; D perhaps matches TRBD1 (6 bases). Trimming took 0 bases from V and 1 from J, leaving 9 bases between them. Germline V gives CDR1 MNHEY, CDR2 SMNVEV (reference sequence). This CDR3 is 15 amino acids long.

The count of this clone is one. The chain joins TRBV5-6 to TRBJ2-7; 14 bases match TRBD2. The CDR3 length is 15 residues. With V trimmed by 3 bases and J by 3 bases, 2 bases remained unmatched. CDR1 and CDR2 (germline): SGHDT, YYEEEE. The CDR3 bases are TGTGCCAGCAGCTCCGGACTAGCGGGAGGCTACGAGCAGTACTTC. Translated, it gives CASSSGLAGGYEQYF.

The V call is TRBV4-3, the J call TRBJ2-3, with 7 positions matching TRBD2. Germline loops: CDR1 LGHNA, CDR2 YSLEER. V was pared by 0 bases and J by 2 bases, with 8 bases of the junction left unmatched. The CDR3 sequence is 17 residues long. DNA of the CDR3: TGCGCCAGCAGCCAAGACCGGAGCGGGACCCACACAGATACGCAGTATTTT. This codes for CASSQDRSGTHTDTQYF.

This chain uses TRBV7-2 with TRBJ2-1; D remains unclear. V was trimmed by 2 bases and J by 0 bases, leaving 8 bases between them. The CDR3 has 15 amino acids. Germline assignment: CDR1 SGHTA and CDR2 FQGNSA. The CDR3 region has the DNA TGTGCCAGCAGCTTAATGCAGGTCTCCTACAATGAGCAGTTCTTC. Amino acid sequence: CASSLMQVSYNEQFF.

The chain combines TRBV27 with TRBJ2-1; 10 bases align to TRBD2. Trimming removed 4 bases from V and 8 bases from J; junction bases left unmatched: 8. Germline loops: CDR1 MNHEY, CDR2 SMNVEV (reference sequence). The CDR3 loop spans 15 amino acids. The chain's CDR3 is CASSSRPSGSDEQFF. The CDR3 nucleotides read TGTGCCAGCAGTTCTCGGCCTAGCGGGAGCGATGAGCAGTTCTTC.

The rearrangement links TRBV5-6 to TRBJ2-1; D remains unclear. V was trimmed by 2 bases and J by 4 bases, leaving 7 bases between them. The CDR3 totals 13 residues. Germline V gene data show CDR1 as SGHDT and CDR2 as YYEEEE. The CDR3 is CASSFENYNEQFF. The CDR3 bases are TGTGCCAGCAGCTTTGAAAATTACAATGAGCAGTTCTTC.

The chain employs TRBV7-6 and TRBJ2-7; possible D gene TRBD2, 6 bases. CDR3 size: 14 residues. The V and J ends lost 5 bases and 7 bases respectively, with 18 bases between them. Germline loops: CDR1 SGHVS, CDR2 FNYEAQ. CDR3: CASSPRPEGLEQYF. The DNA of the CDR3 is TGTGCCAGCAGCCCCCGACCGGAGGGGTTGGAGCAGTACTTC.

About this clone itself: Other DNA sequences in this specimen translate into the identical CDR3. The chain combines TRBV27 with TRBJ2-7; no definite D call. CDR1 and CDR2 from the germline V gene are MNHEY and SMNVEV (reference sequence). The CDR3 is made up of 13 amino acids. Trimming left V 3 bases short and J 1 base short, with 7 bases between. The CDR3 DNA sequence: TGTGCCAGCAGTTTTCAGGTTTCCTACGAGCAGTACTTC. This encodes CASSFQVSYEQYF.

This chain links TRBV7-8 with TRBJ2-1; D ambiguous. The CDR3 runs to 15 residues. The ends were cut back, 4 bases at V and 5 bases at J, with 15 bases in the middle. Germline CDR1 and CDR2: SGHVS and FQNEAQ. As DNA, the CDR3 is TGTGCCAGCAGCTACCCCCCTTCGGGCCACAATGAGCAGTTCTTC. Translation: CASSYPPSGHNEQFF.

The rearrangement links TRBV12-5 to TRBJ1-2, with D tentatively TRBD1 (5 bases). V was cut by 0 bases and J by 12 bases, with 8 bases left in between. Germline CDR1 and CDR2: LGHNT and FRNRAP. This CDR3 is 11 amino acids long. DNA for the CDR3: TGTGCTAGTGGTTTGGTGGGACTGCACACCTTC. It yields the protein CASGLVGLHTF.